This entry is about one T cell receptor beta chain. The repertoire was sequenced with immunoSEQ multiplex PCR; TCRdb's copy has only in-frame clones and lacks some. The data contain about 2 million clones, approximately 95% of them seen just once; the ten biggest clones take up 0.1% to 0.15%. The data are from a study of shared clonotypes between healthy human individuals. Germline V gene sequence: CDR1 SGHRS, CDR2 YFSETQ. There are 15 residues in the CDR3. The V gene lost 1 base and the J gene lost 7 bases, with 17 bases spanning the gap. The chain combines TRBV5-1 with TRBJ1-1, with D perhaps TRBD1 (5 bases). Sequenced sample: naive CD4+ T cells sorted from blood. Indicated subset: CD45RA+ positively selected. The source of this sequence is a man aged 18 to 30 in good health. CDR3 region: CASSLLAGWMNEAFF. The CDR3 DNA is TGCGCCAGCAGCTTGCTGGCAGGGTGGATGAATGAAGCTTTCTTT.